The present TCR beta chain was sequenced within a study of human T cells and chemical hapten exposure. TCRdb re-derived calls from the RACE reads in MiXCR, one entry per CDR3 protein. The repertoire holds about 300,000 distinct CDR3 sequences, with about 5.4% as singletons. Stated time point: pre-sensitization, week 0. Treatment described: therapeutic diphenylcyclopropenone sensitization with weekly scalp DPC. Donors, patients with alopecia ranging from 18 to 70 years old and judged suitable for DPC, provided samples. Germline assignment: CDR1 MGHDK and CDR2 SYGVNS. Trimming cost V 8 bases and J 8 bases, with 19 bases left between them. The CDR3 covers 14 residues. Findings and caveats of the study: In comparison with controls, expanded TCRs gave rise to a significantly larger number of large CDR3 similarity clusters.

The sample holds a few counts of this clonotype. The antigen remains undetermined. The sequence derives from a woman between 18 and 30 years old with alopecia areata. Some clones in this sample may be carry-over from other donors' samples. J is TRBJ1-3 and V is TRBV25-1, with a weak D call TRBD1 (5 bases). The starting material was whole blood, obtained in connection with sensitization to the hapten diphenylcyclopropenone (DPC). In DNA, the CDR3 is TGTGCCAGCGGAAGGGACCGCCTGGGGCACACCATATATTTT. Amino acid sequence: CASGRDRLGHTIYF.